This T cell receptor beta chain was identified during a study of identical twins. Study outcomes and limitations: Models predicted too little out-of-frame TCR alpha sharing in monozygotic twins.

TCRdb called the 5' RACE reads again in MiXCR, with one record for every CDR3 protein. The data hold about 520,000 distinct CDR3 sequences, with less than 25% observed a single time. This clonotype was seen a few times. Its specificity is unknown. Deletions cut 1 base from V and 2 bases from J, with 8 bases between. The CDR3 loop spans 14 amino acids. Germline V CDR1 and CDR2: MNHEY, SVGAGI. The same sample was also used in a study of T cells expressing NK-cell markers. From that second work: There were a few donors in whom these clonotypes also led the CD3+CD56-NKG2C+ fraction.

The TCR was taken from a woman between 18 and 30 years old in good health. The chain is built from TRBV6-5 and TRBJ2-5, with D possibly matching TRBD1 (6 bases). Sequencing was carried out using CD4+ T cells sorted from blood. The CDR3 region is CASSYWQGQETQYF. The CDR3, as DNA: TGTGCCAGCAGTTACTGGCAGGGGCAAGAGACCCAGTACTTC.